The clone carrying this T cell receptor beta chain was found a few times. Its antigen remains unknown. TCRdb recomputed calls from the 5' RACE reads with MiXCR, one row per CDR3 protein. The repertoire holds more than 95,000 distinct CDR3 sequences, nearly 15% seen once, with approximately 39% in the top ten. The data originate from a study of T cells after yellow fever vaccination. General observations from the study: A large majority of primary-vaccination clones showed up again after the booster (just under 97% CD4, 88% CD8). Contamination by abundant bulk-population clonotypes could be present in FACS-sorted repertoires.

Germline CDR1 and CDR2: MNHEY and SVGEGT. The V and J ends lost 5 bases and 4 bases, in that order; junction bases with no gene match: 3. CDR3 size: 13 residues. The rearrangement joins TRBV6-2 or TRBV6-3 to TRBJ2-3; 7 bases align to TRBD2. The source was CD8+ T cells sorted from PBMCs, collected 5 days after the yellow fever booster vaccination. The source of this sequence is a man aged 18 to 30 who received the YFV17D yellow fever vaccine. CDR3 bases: TGTGCCAGCAGTAGTACTAGCGCAGATACGCAGTATTTT. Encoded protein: CASSSTSADTQYF.